Below, 31 T cell receptor beta chains from the same sample are listed, as sequenced in a study of cytomegalovirus exposure and HLA in healthy donors. The PCR ran on 60 Vbeta and 13 Jbeta primers. TCRdb keeps only in-frame clones here, not all; method: immunoSEQ multiplex PCR. The profile shows around 70,000 clones, over 50% of them singletons. Sequenced input: PBMCs. These receptor sequences come from a man aged 25-40 years in good health and CMV-seronegative.

The J gene is TRBJ2-7, the V gene TRBV6-5; TRBD2 agrees at 9 bases. Trimming removed 6 bases from V and 5 bases from J; junction bases left unmatched: 5. CDR1 and CDR2 (germline): MNHEY, SVGAGI. This CDR3 is built from 13 residues. CDR3 protein: CASRVAGADEQYF. CDR3 DNA sequence: TGTGCCAGCAGGGTAGCGGGGGCAGACGAGCAGTACTTC.

As to this clone: Compared with germline, one end of the junction differs, possibly owing to a read error. The chain couples TRBV30 to TRBJ2-7; D unclear. The length of the CDR3 is 13 residues. Per germline, CDR1 GTSNPN and CDR2 SVGIG (reference sequence). The CDR3 sequence is CAWSGGFFPPTCF. The CDR3 nucleotides are TGTGCCTGGAGTGGCGGCTTCTTCCCTCCCACTTGCTTC.

This clone showed up just a few times. V is TRBV7-9 and J is TRBJ2-5; D gene uncertain. The CDR3 is 15 residues long. Trimming stripped 7 bases from V and 7 bases from J, with 22 bases between. Germline V lookup: CDR1 SEHNR, CDR2 FQNEAQ (reference sequence). The CDR3 is CASTPPAGSLGTQYF. In DNA, the CDR3 is TGTGCCAGCACCCCCCCCGCAGGCAGCCTCGGGACCCAGTACTTC.

The V and J genes are TRBV13 and TRBJ1-6; D is uncertain. The germline V and J ends were trimmed by 5 bases and 7 bases, with 9 bases remaining between them. Germline V lookup: CDR1 PRHDT, CDR2 FYEKMQ (reference sequence). The CDR3 has 13 residues. In DNA form, the CDR3 reads TGTGCCAGCAGCGAGACTGCGAATTCACCCCTCCACTTT. Translating gives CASSETANSPLHF.

V is TRBV5-1 and J is TRBJ2-1, with 10 bases lining up with TRBD2. The CDR3 extends over 16 amino acids. Germline CDR1 SGHRS, CDR2 YFSETQ. Trimming took 0 bases from V and 8 from J; bases not matched to a gene: 8. CDR3 DNA: TGCGCCAGCAGCTTGGTTCCTAGCGGGGGTTCGGATGAGCAGTTCTTC. It codes for CASSLVPSGGSDEQFF.

Only a few counts were recorded for this clone. This chain connects TRBV7-7 to TRBJ2-2, with D tentatively TRBD2 (6 bases). The CDR3 is 14 residues long. Per germline, CDR1 SSHAT and CDR2 FNYEAQ (reference sequence). The V end was cut by 7 bases, the J end by 7 bases, with 16 bases between. The CDR3 DNA reads as TGTGCCAGCACCCCACGCCTGACTAGCGGGGAGCTGTTTTTT. It codes for CASTPRLTSGELFF.

J is TRBJ2-7 and V is TRBV6-5; D is ambiguous. V lost 0 bases, J lost 1 base, and 4 bases lay in between. The CDR3 spans 13 residues. Germline-derived CDR1 and CDR2 are MNHEY and SVGAGI. CDR3 amino acids: CASSYSRSYEQYF. The CDR3 coding sequence is TGTGCCAGCAGTTACTCCAGGTCCTACGAGCAGTACTTC.

A few counts support this clone. The rearrangement links TRBV19 to TRBJ1-2; D gene ambiguous. V shed 10 bases and J shed 4 bases, with 16 bases lying between them. The germline V gene has CDR1 LNHDA and CDR2 SQIVND (reference sequence). This CDR3 is 13 amino acids long. The CDR3, as DNA: TGTGCCACCGCGTTATCTCCCCTCTATGGCTACACCTTC. Translating it yields CATALSPLYGYTF.

This clone is a singleton in its sample. The genes are TRBV4-2 and TRBJ2-3, with D possibly TRBD2 on 5 matching bases. The germline V gene encodes CDR1 LGHNA and CDR2 YNFKEQ. This CDR3 has 15 residues. Trimming cost V 4 bases and J 0 bases, with 11 bases left between them. CDR3 loop: CASSPRTSSTDTQYF. The CDR3 nucleotides are TGTGCCAGCAGCCCCAGGACTTCTAGCACAGATACGCAGTATTTT.

This chain links TRBV5-1 with TRBJ1-2; 8 bases align to TRBD1. J lost 2 bases, V lost 3 bases, and 6 bases had no gene match. The CDR3 runs to 15 residues. From germline, CDR1 is SGHRS and CDR2 YFSETQ. CDR3 sequence reads: CASSYLDRANYGYTF. CDR3 bases: TGCGCCAGCAGCTACTTGGACAGGGCCAACTATGGCTACACCTTC.

This clone was found a few times. The CDR3: CASSLGQGGQPQHF. The CDR3 DNA is TGTGCCAGCAGTCTGGGACAGGGTGGACAGCCCCAGCATTTT. The chain is built from TRBV6-6 and TRBJ1-5; TRBD1 matches 9 bases. This CDR3 has 14 amino acids. Germline V gene lookup returns CDR1 MNHNY and CDR2 SVGAGI (reference sequence). J lost 7 bases, V lost 5 bases, and 6 bases had no gene match.

The table lists this clone with a few counts. This chain links TRBV6-5 with TRBJ2-7; possibly TRBD1 for D (5 bases). Per the germline V gene, CDR1 is MNHEY and CDR2 is SVGAGI. There are 14 residues in the CDR3. The germline V and J ends were trimmed by 4 bases and 6 bases, with 16 bases remaining between them. The CDR3 protein is CASSWHRQSTEQYF. Written as DNA, the CDR3 is TGTGCCAGCAGTTGGCACAGGCAGTCCACCGAGCAGTACTTC.

This clone has more than one count but fewer than ten. This chain connects TRBV5-1 to TRBJ2-1; possible D gene TRBD2, 6 bases. Per germline, CDR1 SGHRS and CDR2 YFSETQ. Trimming took 6 bases from V and 6 from J, leaving 19 bases between them. This CDR3 spans 15 amino acids. CDR3 sequence (DNA): TGCGCCAGCAACCAACTTACAGGAGGGGTCAATGAGCAGTTCTTC. Translating it yields CASNQLTGGVNEQFF.

The rearrangement joins TRBV5-6 to TRBJ2-2, with D possibly matching TRBD1 (6 bases). Germline CDR1 SGHDT, CDR2 YYEEEE. There are 13 residues in the CDR3. The germline V and J ends were trimmed by 3 bases and 7 bases, with 10 bases remaining between them. DNA for the CDR3: TGTGCCAGCAGCTCCAGGGGTAACGGGGAGCTGTTTTTT. Its translation is CASSSRGNGELFF.

This clone was counted a single time. The rearrangement uses TRBV6-1 and TRBJ2-1; no reliable D call. With 1 base removed from V and 0 bases from J, the gap between germline ends came to 10 bases. The CDR3 is 16 residues long. Germline loops: CDR1 MNHNS, CDR2 SASEGT. CDR3 sequence (DNA): TGTGCCAGCAGTGAAGTATGGGCCGCCTCCTACAATGAGCAGTTCTTC. Protein sequence: CASSEVWAASYNEQFF.

This clone showed up just once. V is TRBV7-9 and J is TRBJ2-2; D might be TRBD1 (6 bases). This CDR3 comprises 14 residues. Per the germline V gene, CDR1 is SEHNR and CDR2 is FQNEAQ (reference sequence). The ends were cut back, 5 bases at V and 2 bases at J, with 9 bases in the middle. The CDR3 DNA reads as TGTGCCAGCAGCCAACAGGGTAACACCGGGGAGCTGTTTTTT. This codes for CASSQQGNTGELFF.

The gene calls are TRBV27 and TRBJ1-5; 8 positions match TRBD1. This CDR3 is 14 amino acids long. Germline V CDR1 and CDR2: MNHEY, SMNVEV (reference sequence). The V segment lost 6 bases and the J segment 7 bases; nucleotides outside the gene matches: 8. The CDR3 sequence: CASRAGGYLQPQHF. In DNA, the CDR3 is TGTGCCAGCAGGGCAGGGGGCTACCTACAGCCCCAGCATTTT.

This clone was seen only once. The chain has TRBV6-5 and TRBJ2-1; 9 bases fit TRBD1. J gave up 9 bases and V 2 bases, and 5 bases lay outside the gene matches. CDR1 MNHEY and CDR2 SVGAGI come from the germline V gene. The CDR3 extends over 14 amino acids. The CDR3 spells CASSYNGQGFEQFF. CDR3 nucleotide sequence: TGTGCCAGCAGTTACAACGGACAGGGGTTTGAGCAGTTCTTC.

The CDR3 here is CASSSTGFDTQYF. CDR3 DNA: TGTGCCAGCAGCTCAACAGGGTTCGATACGCAGTATTTT. This chain uses TRBV5-6 with TRBJ2-3; tentatively, D is TRBD1 (6 bases). The CDR3 consists of 13 residues. Trimming stripped 3 bases from V and 6 bases from J, with 11 bases between. Per germline, CDR1 SGHDT and CDR2 YYEEEE.

V is TRBV6-5 and J is TRBJ2-3; possible D gene TRBD1, 6 bases. The V end lost 1 base, the J end lost 4 bases, and 15 bases lay between the germline ends. The germline CDR1 and CDR2 sequences are MNHEY and SVGAGI. The CDR3 is 16 amino acids. The CDR3 sequence: CASSYLVSGEADTQYF. Here the CDR3 DNA reads TGTGCCAGCAGTTACTTGGTATCAGGGGAAGCAGATACGCAGTATTTT.

This chain connects TRBV10-3 to TRBJ2-7; TRBD1 is a possible D gene (6 bases). CDR1 ENHRY and CDR2 SYGVKD come from the germline V gene. This CDR3 has 13 amino acids. V was pared by 9 bases and J by 2 bases, with 14 bases between. The DNA of the CDR3 is TGTGCCATGCGACAGGACGGTCCCTACGAGCAGTACTTC. It yields the protein CAMRQDGPYEQYF.

This clone was seen a handful of times. The chain links TRBV29-1 to TRBJ2-2, with unresolved D. Germline CDR1 SQVTM, CDR2 ANQGSEA. The CDR3 spans 14 residues. Trimming stripped 0 bases from V and 3 bases from J, with 8 bases between. CDR3 nucleotide sequence: TGCAGCGTTGAAGAGGGCCTCTACACCGGGGAGCTGTTTTTT. Amino acid sequence: CSVEEGLYTGELFF.

V gene TRBV19 combines with J gene TRBJ1-1; D is possibly TRBD1 (6 bases). The V end was cut by 6 bases, the J end by 0 bases, with 11 bases between. Germline CDR1 is LNHDA and CDR2 is SQIVND (reference sequence). The CDR3 is 14 amino acids. Here the CDR3 reads CASSRTDMNTEAFF. Written as DNA, the CDR3 is TGTGCCAGTAGCAGGACAGACATGAACACTGAAGCTTTCTTT. Using reference TRBV19 and TRBJ1-1 for the parts outside the CDR3, the full variable domain is DGGITQSPKYLFRKEGQNVTLSCEQNLNHDAMYWYRQDPGQGLRLIYYSQIVNDFQKGDIAEGYSVSREKKESFPLTVTSAQKNPTAFYLCASSRTDMNTEAFFGQGTRLTVV.

The CDR3 DNA sequence: TGTGCCAGCAGCTTAGCGCTAAGGCAGGGGGATGGCTACACCTTC. It is translated as CASSLALRQGDGYTF. The rearrangement joins TRBV7-2 to TRBJ1-2; 7 positions agree with TRBD1. The CDR3 loop spans 15 amino acids. V lost 0 bases to trimming and J lost 6 bases; unmatched junction nucleotides: 7. Per the germline V gene, CDR1 is SGHTA and CDR2 is FQGNSA.

This clone was found once. The chain recombines TRBV19 with TRBJ1-4, with 7 bases that match TRBD1. V lost 4 bases and J lost 7; bases outside the gene matches: 3. The CDR3 runs 13 residues. Per germline, CDR1 LNHDA and CDR2 SQIVND (reference sequence). DNA of the CDR3: TGTGCCAGTAGTACGACAGGGTCTGAAAAACTGTTTTTT. It specifies CASSTTGSEKLFF.

This clone was recorded a few times. This chain joins TRBV5-1 and TRBJ1-1; possible D gene TRBD1, 6 bases. From germline, CDR1 is SGHRS and CDR2 YFSETQ. CDR3 length: 14 amino acids. The V end was cut by 4 bases, the J end by 1 base, with 11 bases between. This CDR3 is CASSQDSQNTEAFF. CDR3 DNA sequence: TGCGCCAGCAGCCAGGACAGTCAGAACACTGAAGCTTTCTTT.

This rearrangement joins TRBV5-4 to TRBJ1-6; weak D call: TRBD1 (5 bases). The CDR3 loop spans 15 amino acids. The V gene's germline CDR1 is SGHNT and CDR2 YYREEE (reference sequence). Trimming pared 0 bases from V and 9 bases from J, leaving 13 bases between. The CDR3 bases are TGTGCCAGCAGCTTGGGACAGCCTTGGGGTTCACCCCTCCACTTT. It yields the protein CASSLGQPWGSPLHF.

This rearrangement joins TRBV27 to TRBJ1-5, with D perhaps TRBD1 (5 bases). The CDR3 totals 13 residues. Trimming shortened V by 6 bases and J by 4 bases, and 10 bases separated the two germline ends. Germline CDR1 is MNHEY and CDR2 is SMNVEV (reference sequence). The CDR3 DNA sequence: TGTGCCAGCAGCGGACATACGAATCAGCCCCAGCATTTT. This translates into CASSGHTNQPQHF.

In its sample, this clone was seen once. The chain is built from TRBV13 and TRBJ1-2; D is unclear. The CDR3 covers 14 residues. Trimming left V 6 bases short and J 4 bases short, with 15 bases between. Germline CDR1 is PRHDT and CDR2 is FYEKMQ (reference sequence). The CDR3 DNA sequence: TGTGCCAGCAGTTCCCTCGGCGCTAGCTATGGCTACACCTTC. Its protein product is CASSSLGASYGYTF.

This chain uses TRBV2 with TRBJ1-2, with 9 bases aligning to TRBD1. Germline V gives CDR1 SNHLY, CDR2 FYNNEI. The CDR3 is 13 amino acids. Trimming cost V 7 bases and J 7 bases; bases outside gene matches: 7. DNA of the CDR3: TGTGCCAGCACCCTACAGGGGGCAGGTGGCTACACCTTC. Residues: CASTLQGAGGYTF. The full variable domain, completed using reference TRBV2 and TRBJ1-2, is EPEVTQTPSHQVTQMGQEVILRCVPISNHLYFYWYRQILGQKVEFLVSFYNNEISEKSEIFDDQFSVERPDGSNFTLKIRSTKLEDSAMYFCASTLQGAGGYTFGSGTRLTVV.

This clone has just a few counts. V gene TRBV6-5 combines with J gene TRBJ2-7; TRBD2 might be the D (6 bases). Trimming removed 2 bases at V and 0 bases at J, with 11 bases between. This CDR3 contains 15 residues. From germline, CDR1 is MNHEY and CDR2 SVGAGI. The CDR3 nucleotides read TGTGCCAGCAGTTACGGGAGGATCCGCTCCTACGAGCAGTACTTC. It codes for CASSYGRIRSYEQYF.